The clone carrying this TCR beta chain has ten or more counts. TCRdb passed the reads through MiXCR, listing each CDR3 protein once. Here the sample spans 200,000 to 300,000 distinct CDR3 sequences, more than 25% being singletons. These data originate in a study of kidney transplant recipient with SARS-CoV-2 infection. The J segment lost 2 bases and the V segment lost 6 bases, leaving 7 bases of the junction unmatched. Looked up from germline, CDR1 is MDHEN and CDR2 is SYDVKM. The CDR3 covers 14 residues. This rearrangement joins TRBV28 to TRBJ2-7, with TRBD1 matching 7 bases. The specimen comprised a blood sample, sampled at baseline and on day 111 from a kidney transplant recipient. The TCR was taken from a male patient in his thirties who had COVID-19 and was a kidney transplant recipient. Among the T cells, some may be from the graft donor. CDR3 in DNA: TGTGCCAGCAGACCCCGGGACAGCCCCTACGAGCAGTACTTC. It yields the protein CASRPRDSPYEQYF. Full variable domain (missing parts from reference TRBV28 and TRBJ2-7): DVKVTQSSRYLVKRTGEKVFLECVQDMDHENMFWYRQDPGLGLRLIYFSYDVKMKEKGDIPEGYSVSREKKERFSLILESASTNQTSMYLCASRPRDSPYEQYFGPGTRLTVT.